These 11 T cell receptor beta chains were all obtained from the same sample, sequenced in a study of shared clonotypes between healthy human individuals. Assay used: immunoSEQ multiplex PCR; TCRdb lists only in-frame clones, some missing. The data hold a few million clones, with approximately 95% observed a single time. Sequenced: naive CD4+ T cells from PBMCs. This sample's subset: CD45RA+ positively selected. These receptors all come from a man younger than 35 in good health. Some clones in this sample may be carry-over from other donors' samples.

J is TRBJ1-4 and V is TRBV4-3; D not resolved. Germline values: CDR1 LGHNA, CDR2 YSLEER. The CDR3 spans 16 residues. V gave up 4 bases and J gave up 5 bases, with 17 bases separating them. In nucleotides, the CDR3 is TGCGCCAGCAGCCTAACCGGACGGGATGACAATGAAAAACTGTTTTTT. The encoded protein is CASSLTGRDDNEKLFF.

This chain uses TRBV6-5 with TRBJ2-7, with D hard to call. Germline CDR1 reads MNHEY; CDR2 reads SVGAGI. This CDR3 is 15 amino acids long. V lost 0 bases and J 5 bases, leaving 14 bases between the germline ends. The CDR3 sequence is CASSYSSLLEDEQYF. CDR3 DNA sequence: TGTGCCAGCAGTTACTCGAGCCTTTTAGAGGACGAGCAGTACTTC.

J is TRBJ2-7 and V is TRBV10-1; D gene unclear. Germline V lookup: CDR1 WNHNN, CDR2 SYGVQD (reference sequence). The V gene lost 0 bases and the J gene lost 6 bases, with 12 bases spanning the gap. The CDR3 runs to 14 residues. CDR3 in amino acids: CASSESTSRREQYF. CDR3 coding DNA: TGCGCCAGCAGTGAGTCGACGAGCCGCCGCGAGCAGTACTTC.

This clone was detected a few times. The gene calls are TRBV4-1 and TRBJ1-1; perhaps TRBD1 as D (6 bases). The V end lost 4 bases, the J end lost 3 bases, and 21 bases lay between the germline ends. Germline CDR1 is MGHRA and CDR2 is YSYEKL. The CDR3 is 17 residues long. The CDR3 nucleotides read TGCGCCAGCAGCCCTCTGGTAACGACAGGAGATGACACTGAAGCTTTCTTT. Translation: CASSPLVTTGDDTEAFF.

The V and J genes are TRBV9 and TRBJ2-7; TRBD2 matches 7 bases. The V gene end was trimmed by 3 bases and the J gene end by 0 bases; junction bases not matched to a gene: 12. Germline V gene lookup returns CDR1 SGDLS and CDR2 YYNGEE. The CDR3 has 17 residues. This CDR3 reads CASSANKLAQSSYEQYF. The CDR3 bases are TGTGCCAGCAGCGCAAATAAACTAGCGCAGAGCTCCTACGAGCAGTACTTC.

There are a few counts of this clone. This chain connects TRBV7-2 to TRBJ2-2; TRBD1 matches 11 bases. Germline V gene data show CDR1 as SGHTA and CDR2 as FQGNSA. Unmatched junction bases numbered 4, after V lost 5 bases and J lost 5 bases. CDR3 length equals 15 residues. CDR3 sequence: CASSRTGGWTGELFF. DNA for the CDR3: TGTGCCAGCAGCCGGACAGGGGGCTGGACCGGGGAGCTGTTTTTT. Based on the CDR3 plus reference TRBV7-2 and TRBJ2-2, the full variable domain is GAGVSQSPSNKVTEKGKDVELRCDPISGHTALYWYRQSLGQGLEFLIYFQGNSAPDKSGLPSDRFSAERTGGSVSTLTIQRTQQEDSAVYLCASSRTGGWTGELFFGEGSRLTVL.

Turning to this clone: The sample carries other DNA sequences with the same CDR3. The V and J genes are TRBV7-9 and TRBJ1-5; D is unclear. CDR1 SEHNR and CDR2 FQNEAQ come from the germline V gene (reference sequence). The CDR3 is 12 residues long. V was trimmed by 1 base and J by 7 bases, leaving 5 bases between them. This CDR3 is CASSLGLQPQHF. The CDR3 region has the DNA TGTGCCAGCAGCTTAGGTCTCCAGCCCCAGCATTTT.

The rearrangement joins TRBV5-1 to TRBJ1-1, with D perhaps TRBD1 (5 bases). Germline V lookup: CDR1 SGHRS, CDR2 YFSETQ. V dropped 3 bases and J dropped 1 base, with 22 bases sitting between them. This CDR3 contains 18 residues. CDR3 nucleotides: TGCGCCAGCAGCTCGGTTGGAACAGGACGGGGCCAGAACACTGAAGCTTTCTTT. This gives the protein CASSSVGTGRGQNTEAFF.

J is TRBJ2-6 and V is TRBV19, with D perhaps TRBD2 (6 bases). Germline CDR1 reads LNHDA; CDR2 reads SQIVND (reference sequence). Trimming stripped 4 bases from V and 0 bases from J, with 10 bases between. The CDR3 runs 16 residues. The CDR3 DNA reads TGTGCCAGTAGTACCGCCGGGGGCTCTGGGGCCAACGTCCTGACTTTC. This codes for CASSTAGGSGANVLTF.

V usage is TRBV29-1 and J usage is TRBJ2-3, with 11 bases that match TRBD2. This CDR3 contains 14 residues. Germline-derived CDR1 and CDR2 are SQVTM and ANQGSEA. Losses at the gene ends were 8 bases for V and 2 bases for J; bases not matched to a gene: 6. The chain's CDR3 is CSLELAGATDTQYF. The CDR3 region has the DNA TGCAGCCTCGAACTAGCGGGGGCCACAGATACGCAGTATTTT.

V usage is TRBV5-1 and J usage is TRBJ2-5; TRBD2 aligns across 11 bases. The CDR3 spans 15 residues. CDR1 SGHRS and CDR2 YFSETQ come from the germline V gene. Trimming removed 4 bases from V and 2 bases from J; junction bases left unmatched: 4. The DNA of the CDR3 is TGCGCCAGCAGCAAGACTAGCGGGATGCAAGAGACCCAGTACTTC. The encoded protein is CASSKTSGMQETQYF.